The sequence of this T cell receptor beta chain was determined in a study of metastatic and nonmetastatic thyroid tumors. Study details: Samples came from malignant and benign thyroid patients, and repertoires were compared across blood and tumor or nodule tissue.

As concerns this clone: Antigen specificity is unknown.

The study's findings and limits: Patients with malignant thyroid tumors reportedly had significantly higher TCR beta diversity than those with benign nodules, in blood and tumor.

As handled by the study authors: CDR3 differences across clinicopathological groups were used to build a distant-metastasis classifier for papillary thyroid cancer. TCRdb reprocessed the PCR reads using MiXCR. It is TCRdb's table, rather than the study itself, that gives the V and J calls and clone size. The table has more than 70,000 clones, 7.5% to 9% seen once; the top ten hold 8.8%. Nobody among the patients had been given any treatment before thyroid surgery. CDR1 is MNHEY and CDR2 is SVGAGI in the germline V gene. Trimming at V came to 0 bases and at J to 3 bases, leaving 4 bases not matched to a gene. The CDR3 consists of 16 residues.

This receptor was taken from a female donor with papillary thyroid cancer or a benign thyroid nodule (not recorded which). Some clones in this sample may be carry-over from other donors' samples. Specimen: blood. This sequence joins TRBV6-5 and TRBJ2-7, with 11 positions matching TRBD1. The CDR3 nucleotides read TGTGCCAGCAGTTACTCAGGGACAGGGGGAATCTACGAGCAGTACTTC. Residues: CASSYSGTGGIYEQYF.